Following are 29 T cell receptor beta chains from one sample sequenced in a study of OX40 agonist ivuxolimab in advanced cancers. Library preparation employed the immunoSEQ multiplex PCR assay. This is the immuneACCESS table as TCRdb keeps it, with only in-frame sequences that have V and J called. A part of the clones is gone; compared with another copy, unresolved V genes explain less than half, and the rest is unexplained. The sample table holds 79,000 or so clones, of which about 90% were seen once. The ten largest clones represent 1.5% to 2% of the sample. Material: CD4+ or CD8+ T cells sorted from blood, obtained in a trial of the OX40 agonist ivuxolimab. These receptors all come from an adult with an advanced solid tumor such as melanoma, head and neck, liver or kidney cancer.

This chain links TRBV2 with TRBJ2-7; D is possibly TRBD1 (5 bases). This CDR3 spans 12 amino acids. The germline V gene encodes CDR1 SNHLY and CDR2 FYNNEI. Trimming cost V 5 bases and J 4 bases, with 9 bases left between them. In DNA form, the CDR3 reads TGTGCCAGCAGTTTACAGGTTTACGAGCAGTACTTC. Residues: CASSLQVYEQYF.

V is TRBV6-1 and J is TRBJ2-7, with 10 bases that match TRBD2. V lost 8 bases and J lost 5; bases outside the gene matches: 12. Germline CDR1 reads MNHNS; CDR2 reads SASEGT. The CDR3 contains 15 residues. CDR3 DNA sequence: TGTGCCAGCCTCCCTCAAAGAGCGGGAGGGGACGAGCAGTACTTC. Amino acid sequence: CASLPQRAGGDEQYF.

The chain has TRBV11-2 and TRBJ1-2; 7 positions match TRBD1. J was trimmed by 5 bases and V by 7 bases; bases with no gene match: 13. Germline CDR1 and CDR2: SGHAT and FQNNGV. This CDR3 has 15 amino acids. The CDR3 protein is CASTPLTGKPYGYTF. The DNA of the CDR3 is TGTGCCAGCACCCCCCTGACAGGGAAACCGTATGGCTACACCTTC.

This clone has just one count. Other DNA variants within this sample encode the same CDR3. J is TRBJ2-6 and V is TRBV5-1, with D uncertain. Per germline, CDR1 SGHRS and CDR2 YFSETQ. CDR3 length equals 15 residues. V lost 2 bases and J 0 bases, leaving 6 bases between the germline ends. CDR3 in amino acids: CASSLGGSGANVLTF. The CDR3 DNA sequence: TGCGCCAGCAGCTTAGGCGGCTCTGGGGCCAACGTCCTGACTTTC.

This chain uses TRBV30 with TRBJ1-5; TRBD1 matches 12 bases. J was trimmed by 5 bases and V by 1 base; bases with no gene match: 3. The CDR3 has 15 residues. Germline lookup yields CDR1 GTSNPN and CDR2 SVGIG (reference sequence). The DNA for the CDR3 is TGTGCCTGGAGTGACGGGACAGGGGGCCATCAGCCCCAGCATTTT. Protein: CAWSDGTGGHQPQHF. Combining the CDR3 with reference TRBV30 and TRBJ1-5 gives the whole variable domain SQTIHQWPATLVQPVGSPLSLECTVEGTSNPNLYWYRQAAGRGLQLLFYSVGIGQISSEVPQNLSASRPQDRQFILSSKKLLLSDSGFYLCAWSDGTGGHQPQHFGDGTRLSIL.

This chain links TRBV4-1 with TRBJ2-7; D possibly corresponds to TRBD2 (5 bases). V lost 1 base and J lost 7, with 29 bases in between. CDR3 size: 19 residues. Germline CDR1 and CDR2: MGHRA and YSYEKL. CDR3 bases: TGCGCCAGCAGCCAAGTTCAGCGGCCCACAATTTCCAGCATGTATGAGCAGTACTTC. This sequence encodes CASSQVQRPTISSMYEQYF.

The chain joins TRBV28 to TRBJ1-2; D call uncertain. This CDR3 is built from 13 residues. The V end lost 4 bases, the J end lost 8 bases, and 14 bases lay between the germline ends. Looked up from germline, CDR1 is MDHEN and CDR2 is SYDVKM. CDR3 in DNA: TGTGCCAGCAGTTCACCCCCCCAGGCAGGCTACACCTTC. Translating it yields CASSSPPQAGYTF.

The genes are TRBV28 and TRBJ2-5, with 10 positions matching TRBD1. The CDR3 has 15 residues. V was clipped by 7 bases and J by 5 bases; unmatched bases: 10. Per germline, CDR1 MDHEN and CDR2 SYDVKM. The CDR3 reads CASKSGGQGWETQYF. In DNA, the CDR3 is TGTGCCAGCAAAAGCGGGGGACAGGGGTGGGAGACCCAGTACTTC.

The rearrangement joins TRBV18 to TRBJ2-2, with 13 nucleotides matching TRBD2. Germline values: CDR1 KGHSH, CDR2 LQKENI. The V and J ends lost 2 bases and 3 bases, in that order; junction bases with no gene match: 12. The CDR3 has 20 amino acids. Written as DNA, the CDR3 is TGTGCCAGCTCACCAAGGACTAGCGGGAGAAAGGTAGCGGACACCGGGGAGCTGTTTTTT. It translates to CASSPRTSGRKVADTGELFF.

The rearrangement joins TRBV4-1 to TRBJ1-2; the match to TRBD1 covers 8 bases. The CDR3 totals 13 residues. Germline trimming cut 3 bases from V and 8 bases from J; bases unmatched to any gene: 5. Germline CDR1 reads MGHRA; CDR2 reads YSYEKL. In DNA, the CDR3 is TGCGCCAGCAGCCAGGACAGGGATGGCGGCTACACCTTC. It specifies CASSQDRDGGYTF.

The V call is TRBV7-3, the J call TRBJ2-2; D is uncertain. Germline CDR1 is SGHTA and CDR2 is FQGTGA. CDR3 size: 14 residues. Trimming cost V 4 bases and J 2 bases, with 8 bases left between them. In nucleotides, the CDR3 is TGTGCCAGCAGCTATAACACCAACACCGGGGAGCTGTTTTTT. It encodes CASSYNTNTGELFF.

The V gene is TRBV6-6, the J gene TRBJ2-1, with D tentatively TRBD2 (6 bases). The CDR3 covers 16 residues. Per germline, CDR1 MNHNY and CDR2 SVGAGI (reference sequence). Trimming pared 2 bases from V and 5 bases from J, leaving 16 bases between. DNA of the CDR3: TGTGCCAGCAGTTACGGGAGGCGCTTCGCTAACAATGAGCAGTTCTTC. As protein: CASSYGRRFANNEQFF.

J is TRBJ2-7 and V is TRBV6-5; D might be TRBD1 or TRBD2, each matching 5 bases. The germline V gene encodes CDR1 MNHEY and CDR2 SVGAGI. This CDR3 has 12 amino acids. The V end lost 4 bases, the J end lost 6 bases, and 10 bases lay between the germline ends. The CDR3 spells CASSSLGVEQYF. For the CDR3, the DNA is TGTGCCAGCAGTTCCCTGGGGGTCGAGCAGTACTTC.

The V call is TRBV6-5, the J call TRBJ2-2, with 9 bases lining up with TRBD1. Germline V gene data show CDR1 as MNHEY and CDR2 as SVGAGI. The CDR3 loop spans 15 amino acids. V lost 6 bases and J lost 3; bases outside the gene matches: 5. Here the CDR3 DNA reads TGTGCCAGCAGACCGGGACAGGGATACACCGGGGAGCTGTTTTTT. Translating it yields CASRPGQGYTGELFF.

V is TRBV9 and J is TRBJ2-2; D ambiguous. Germline V gene sequence: CDR1 SGDLS, CDR2 YYNGEE. V lost 1 base and J lost 4, with 8 bases in between. The CDR3 is made up of 14 amino acids. This CDR3 is CASSVTGSTGELFF. The CDR3 DNA reads as TGTGCCAGCAGCGTAACGGGTTCCACCGGGGAGCTGTTTTTT.

The V call is TRBV6-5, the J call TRBJ1-5, with 7 positions matching TRBD1. The CDR3 is made up of 13 amino acids. V was clipped by 6 bases and J by 6 bases; unmatched bases: 5. Germline loops: CDR1 MNHEY, CDR2 SVGAGI. The CDR3 here is CASRPQGSQPQHF. The CDR3 DNA is TGTGCCAGCAGGCCACAGGGGTCTCAGCCCCAGCATTTT.

The chain uses TRBV14 and TRBJ1-2; unclear D gene. The V and J ends lost 4 bases and 3 bases respectively, with 6 bases between them. CDR1 and CDR2 from the germline V gene are SGHDN and FVKESK. The CDR3 runs 12 residues. CDR3 sequence reads: CASSPADYGYTF. In DNA, the CDR3 is TGTGCCAGCAGCCCCGCCGACTATGGCTACACCTTC. The whole variable domain, filled in from reference TRBV14 and TRBJ1-2, reads EAGVTQFPSHSVIEKGQTVTLRCDPISGHDNLYWYRRVMGKEIKFLLHFVKESKQDESGMPNNRFLAERTGGTYSTLKVQPAELEDSGVYFCASSPADYGYTFGSGTRLTVV.

The J gene is TRBJ2-1, the V gene TRBV7-6, with TRBD1 matching 8 bases. CDR3 length equals 16 residues. V shed 3 bases and J 3 bases; nucleotides not matched to a gene: 7. The germline gives CDR1 SGHVS, CDR2 FNYEAQ. CDR3 protein: CASSFGPGQVYNEQFF. The CDR3 DNA follows: TGTGCCAGCAGCTTTGGTCCGGGACAGGTCTACAATGAGCAGTTCTTC.

The rearrangement joins TRBV4-3 to TRBJ1-4; no firm D call. V lost 3 bases and J lost 6, with 8 bases in between. Germline V gene sequence: CDR1 LGHNA, CDR2 YSLEER. The CDR3 consists of 13 residues. The DNA for the CDR3 is TGCGCCAGCAGCCATGAAGGGTATGAAAAACTGTTTTTT. This translates into CASSHEGYEKLFF.

The chain employs TRBV6-6 and TRBJ1-1; TRBD1 aligns across 8 bases. Germline CDR1 is MNHNY and CDR2 is SVGAGI (reference sequence). Unmatched junction bases numbered 6, after V lost 11 bases and J lost 4 bases. The CDR3 totals 12 residues. CDR3 coding DNA: TGTGCCGGGGGTCAGGGGGCCACTGAAGCTTTCTTT. Residues: CAGGQGATEAFF.

The CDR3 nucleotides are TGTGCCACGTCCTCCGGGACAGGGCGCTATGGCTACACCTTC. As protein: CATSSGTGRYGYTF. The chain joins TRBV28 to TRBJ1-2; 9 nucleotides align to TRBD1. Germline V CDR1 and CDR2: MDHEN, SYDVKM. The CDR3 sequence is 14 residues long. The J segment lost 4 bases and the V segment lost 10 bases, leaving 10 bases of the junction unmatched.

The chain employs TRBV7-2 and TRBJ2-1; D is uncertain. Germline V lookup: CDR1 SGHTA, CDR2 FQGNSA. The CDR3 is made up of 11 amino acids. V was trimmed by 7 bases and J by 8 bases, leaving 9 bases between them. DNA for the CDR3: TGTGCCAGCACGTACCGGGATGAGCAGTTCTTC. This gives the protein CASTYRDEQFF.

This chain uses TRBV7-2 with TRBJ2-1, with D hard to call. CDR1 is SGHTA, CDR2 FQGNSA, per germline. The CDR3 spans 15 residues. V was pared by 2 bases and J by 0 bases, with 8 bases between. The CDR3 region has the DNA TGTGCCAGCAGCTTATCCCAGAGCTCCTACAATGAGCAGTTCTTC. It encodes CASSLSQSSYNEQFF.

This clone came up once. The chain links TRBV10-3 to TRBJ2-1; TRBD2 matches at 8 bases. Germline CDR1 and CDR2: ENHRY and SYGVKD. J was trimmed by 6 bases and V by 8 bases; bases with no gene match: 3. The CDR3 has 12 residues. The DNA for the CDR3 is TGTGCCATCGCCGGGACTAGCAATGAGCAGTTCTTC. As protein: CAIAGTSNEQFF.

This clone was seen just once. The gene calls are TRBV11-2 and TRBJ2-7, with TRBD2 as a possible D gene (5 bases). V lost 6 bases and J 3 bases, leaving 15 bases between the germline ends. CDR1 and CDR2 (germline): SGHAT, FQNNGV. CDR3 size: 14 residues. The CDR3 sequence is CASRTPGKLYEQYF. DNA for the CDR3: TGTGCCAGCAGGACCCCCGGGAAACTCTACGAGCAGTACTTC.

The J gene is TRBJ2-7, the V gene TRBV9, with 12 bases aligning to TRBD2. The CDR3 extends over 16 amino acids. Trimming took 3 bases from V and 2 from J; bases not matched to a gene: 6. CDR1 and CDR2 from the germline V gene are SGDLS and YYNGEE. CDR3 sequence reads: CASSGDSSGRAYEQYF. The CDR3 DNA reads TGTGCCAGCAGCGGAGATTCTAGCGGGAGGGCCTACGAGCAGTACTTC.

The CDR3 DNA is TGCGCCAGCAGCTGGGGACAGGGATCGGGTACTAATGAAAAACTGTTTTTT. Encoded protein: CASSWGQGSGTNEKLFF. The chain joins TRBV5-1 to TRBJ1-4; the match to TRBD1 covers 9 bases. Looked up from germline, CDR1 is SGHRS and CDR2 is YFSETQ. Trimming at V came to 3 bases and at J to 2 bases, leaving 8 bases not matched to a gene. The CDR3 totals 17 residues.

This chain uses TRBV4-1 with TRBJ2-1; 7 bases line up with TRBD1. This CDR3 comprises 18 residues. Per the germline V gene, CDR1 is MGHRA and CDR2 is YSYEKL. After removal of 0 bases from V and 5 bases from J, the junction contained 13 bases not matched to a gene. For the CDR3, the DNA is TGCGCCAGCAGCCAAGAGGGTATCCGAGACAGGGACAACAATGAGCAGTTCTTC. This translates into CASSQEGIRDRDNNEQFF.

The chain joins TRBV19 to TRBJ1-4; TRBD1 is a possible D gene (5 bases). This CDR3 spans 13 amino acids. Trimming removed 7 bases from V and 4 bases from J, with 10 bases in between. Germline V lookup: CDR1 LNHDA, CDR2 SQIVND (reference sequence). The CDR3 here is CASIGAYNEKLFF. CDR3 DNA: TGTGCCAGTATCGGGGCTTATAATGAAAAACTGTTTTTT.